This is a list of T cell receptor beta chains from one sample in a study of T cells in Graves' hyperthyroidism and ophthalmopathy. TCRdb ran MiXCR on the multiplex PCR reads and lists one entry per CDR3 protein. The data hold about 640,000 distinct CDR3 sequences, with roughly 20% observed a single time. Sequencing input: blood. The receptors were gathered from a man aged 25 to 45 with Graves' ophthalmopathy. The CDR3 runs from the conserved cysteine through the conserved F or W. Fields, in order: V gene, J gene, CDR3 protein.

TRBV5-8	TRBJ2-7	CASSLEKASSYEQYF
TRBV20-1	TRBJ2-7	CSAMGTGTYEQYF
TRBV18	TRBJ1-3	CASSPDRSSGNTIYF
TRBV3-1	TRBJ1-2	CASSRQDRFGYGYTF
TRBV27	TRBJ1-1	CASRKQGNTEAFF
TRBV3-1	TRBJ2-1	CASSQVSLWREGQNEQFF
TRBV7-9	TRBJ2-5	CASSPDYQETQYF
TRBV18	TRBJ1-1	CASSPQGPWTEAFF
TRBV7-9	TRBJ2-7	CASSPLPRTSGTLSSYEQYF
TRBV10-2	TRBJ1-1	CASSESEIFTEAFF
TRBV7-3	TRBJ2-3	CASSWASGGTDTQYF
TRBV29-1	TRBJ1-4	CSVDTGLGNEKLFF
TRBV7-2	TRBJ2-2	CASSLLLTGNTGELFF
TRBV6-1	TRBJ2-7	CASSYITGNYEQYF
TRBV10-1	TRBJ1-5	CASSDLAPGTQHF
TRBV19	TRBJ2-3	CASSKYSGSTDTQYF
TRBV5-1	TRBJ2-3	CASSLELARRDTQYF
TRBV19	TRBJ2-3	CASSNTAFNTDTQYF
TRBV14	TRBJ2-7	CASGLAAYEQYF
TRBV18	TRBJ2-1	CASSPGMGRDEQFF
TRBV10-3	TRBJ2-7	CAISDGGGARSYEQYF
TRBV7-9	TRBJ2-3	CASSLGASRSTDTQYF
TRBV3-1	TRBJ2-6	CASSQGSGTGAGANVLTF
TRBV5-1	TRBJ1-1	CASRFTLQGNTEAFF
TRBV27	TRBJ1-1	CASSTRQPPATEAFF
TRBV6-2/TRBV6-3	TRBJ1-5	CASSSPTDRGEEPQHF
TRBV6-1	TRBJ2-1	CASSTRDTLFF
TRBV12-3/TRBV12-4	TRBJ2-7	CASSPRTGADRTYEQYF
TRBV30	TRBJ2-5	CACAFAPYQETQYF
TRBV11-2	TRBJ1-1	CASSIRTGGTEAFF
TRBV4-3	TRBJ1-1	CASSQDKNTEAFF
TRBV2	TRBJ2-5	CASTWTGVQYF
TRBV19	TRBJ1-3	CASSTDTGDGNTIYF
TRBV11-2	TRBJ2-3	CASSLAVSSTDTQYF
TRBV5-1	TRBJ1-1	CASSSLMGDTEAFF
TRBV11-2	TRBJ2-7	CASSLDPGYGLAGPYEQYF
TRBV5-1	TRBJ2-6	CASSRPTTVSGANVLTF
TRBV4-3	TRBJ2-3	CASSQVKSDTQYF
TRBV29-1	TRBJ1-4	CSVAEGGRHEKLFF
TRBV11-2	TRBJ2-3	CASSSPSGPSTDTQYF
TRBV11-2	TRBJ2-6	CASSRERFLTF
TRBV2	TRBJ2-3	CASSRQGITDTQYF
TRBV7-2	TRBJ2-6	CASRTKPGQGRSGANVLTF
TRBV24-1	TRBJ2-2	CVTSEHGLAGGTGELFF
TRBV19	TRBJ1-2	CATLPLDDYNYGYTF
TRBV7-6	TRBJ2-1	CASSPSGTSGTSSYNEQFF
TRBV6-5	TRBJ2-2	CVSSYRGGTGELFF
TRBV27	TRBJ2-1	CASISSQGTSSEQFF
TRBV29-1	TRBJ2-7	CSVDGLAPGEQYF
TRBV7-9	TRBJ2-2	CASSYRTIDTGELFF
TRBV9	TRBJ2-5	CASSVVEGTQYF
TRBV12-3/TRBV12-4	TRBJ2-3	CASKGTSTDTQYF
TRBV28	TRBJ1-1	CASSFQLSEAFF
TRBV5-1	TRBJ2-7	CASSAGTEAYEQYF
TRBV20-1	TRBJ2-7	CRALAGGSYEQYF
TRBV7-8	TRBJ2-1	CASVGGAYNEQFF
TRBV28	TRBJ2-5	CASSAGTGGETQYF
TRBV29-1	TRBJ1-1	CSVSTGGNTEAFF
TRBV28	TRBJ1-4	CASSFSGSNEKLFF